This T cell receptor (beta chain) was identified in a study of CXCR3-negative and CXCR3-positive naive CD8 T cells. Study-wide results and limits: Memory CD8+ cells showed much lower diversity, while both naive subsets displayed comparably high diversity.

Comment on this clonotype: The antigen is not known.

5' RACE that incorporated UMI labels was used to prepare the TRB cDNA libraries. TCRdb reanalyzed the 5' RACE reads and collapses them to one entry per CDR3 protein, without DNA. The record lists fewer than 60,000 distinct CDR3 sequences, of which the ten most abundant hold approximately 1.5%. This CDR3 has 14 amino acids. In germline, CDR1 is ENHRY, CDR2 SYGVKD. The receptor's source is a human donor in good health. Some clones in this sample may be carry-over from other donors' samples. Sequenced: naive CXCR3- CD8+ T cells from blood. Subset meaning: CD45RO-CCR7+CD27+CD95- naive CD8+ T cells lacking CXCR3 (TNR3-). The rearrangement links TRBV10-3 to TRBJ2-7; the D call of TRBD1 rests on TCRdb alone, since no DNA is present to check it. The CDR3: CAISDLGGTYEQYF.